These T cell receptor beta chains were read from a single sample in a study of human T cells and chemical hapten exposure. TCRdb recomputed calls from the RACE reads with MiXCR, one row per CDR3 protein. Found here are 85,000 to 95,000 distinct CDR3 sequences, roughly 9.6% of them singletons; the top ten hold roughly 2%. Sequences were derived from whole blood, sampled in connection with sensitization to the hapten diphenylcyclopropenone (DPC). These receptors originate from a man aged 35 to 55 with alopecia areata. Some clones in this sample may be carry-over from other donors' samples. Each CDR3 is given with its conserved first and last residue. The D gene is left open where the match is weak. Rows give clone size only sometimes, using once, few, many, or a class for an expanded clone.

many | TRBJ2-7 | TRBV29-1 | TRBD2 | TGCAGCGTTGAGGTAGCGGGGAGCTACGAGCAGTACTTC | CSVEVAGSYEQYF
few | TRBJ1-1 | TRBV9 | NA | TGTGCCAGCAGCGTAGATAACAGGATGAACACTGAAGCTTTCTTT | CASSVDNRMNTEAFF
NA | TRBJ2-7 | TRBV6-2/TRBV6-3 | TRBD1 | TGTGCCAGCAGTTACGCAGACAGGGCGGAGTACTTC | CASSYADRAEYF
NA | TRBJ2-7 | TRBV5-4 | TRBD2 | TGTGCCAGCAGCTTGGGAGCGGGAGCACCGGACGAGCAGTACTTC | CASSLGAGAPDEQYF
few | TRBJ1-2 | TRBV5-5 | NA | TGTGCCAGCAGAGCCGGACAAGACTATGGCTACACCTTC | CASRAGQDYGYTF
NA | TRBJ2-3 | TRBV20-1 | NA | TGCAGTGCTAGTATAGCGACCCACACAGATACGCAGTATTTT | CSASIATHTDTQYF
few | TRBJ1-2 | TRBV6-6 | NA | TGTGCCAGCAGTTACGGACCGCCTAACTATGGCTACACCTTC | CASSYGPPNYGYTF
medium-sized | TRBJ2-1 | TRBV24-1 | NA | TGTGCCACCAGTGGCACAGTCTCCTACAATGAGCAGTTCTTC | CATSGTVSYNEQFF
many | TRBJ1-1 | TRBV25-1 | NA | TGTGCCAGCAGTGTAACAGGGTTTGGCACTGAAGCTTTCTTT | CASSVTGFGTEAFF
few | TRBJ1-6 | TRBV5-1 | NA | TGCGCCAGCAGAATGACTGAGGAGTCACCCCTCCACTTT | CASRMTEESPLHF
few | TRBJ2-3 | TRBV12-3/TRBV12-4 | NA | TGTGCCAGCAGCTACAATCTGGATACGCAGTATTTT | CASSYNLDTQYF
many | TRBJ2-3 | TRBV6-4 | TRBD1 | TGTGCCAGCAGAGAACAGGGGGCGCGGGCTAGCGCGCAGTATTTT | CASREQGARASAQYF
NA | TRBJ2-1 | TRBV12-3/TRBV12-4 | TRBD1 | TGTGCCAGCAGTCCAGGGACAGGGCCCTCCGATGAGCAGTTCTTC | CASSPGTGPSDEQFF
NA | TRBJ2-1 | TRBV6-1 | TRBD2 | TGTGCCAGCAGTGGGTGGACTAGCGGGAGGTCCAATGAGCAGTTCTTC | CASSGWTSGRSNEQFF
NA | TRBJ2-6 | TRBV27 | TRBD1 | TGTGCCAGCAGTTTAGGAGGACAGGGCTTTTTTCGCAGAGCCAACGTCCTGACTTTC | CASSLGGQGFFRRANVLTF
NA | TRBJ2-7 | TRBV20-1 | TRBD2 | TGCAGTGCTAGGGCCGAAGCGGGAGGGAACTACGAGCAGTACTTC | CSARAEAGGNYEQYF
few | TRBJ2-7 | TRBV18 | TRBD2 | TGTGCCAGCTCACCAACTTCCAGCGGGAGTAGGTACGAGCAGTACTTC | CASSPTSSGSRYEQYF
few | TRBJ1-1 | TRBV11-1 | TRBD1 | TGTGCCAGCAGCCATAGCCGTTTTGTGGCAGGGGGCGGTATGAACACTGAAGCTTTCTTT | CASSHSRFVAGGGMNTEAFF